This T cell receptor beta chain was captured by sequencing in a study of T cells in women clearing cervical HPV infection. Study at large: With HLA typing for only a few women, HLA confounding remains possible. Findings and caveats of the study: Combining TCR richness with V gene abundances gave approximately 0.84 AUC. Richness differences could reflect unmeasured T-cell content per sample.

The CDR3 is made up of 15 amino acids. Between the trimmed V and J ends, which lost 0 bases and 6 bases, there was a span of 12 bases. Looked up from germline, CDR1 is MGHRA and CDR2 is YSYEKL. TCR beta CDR3 amplified by multiplex PCR from approximately 1,100 ng genomic DNA. Sequencing used immunoSEQ multiplex PCR; TCRdb keeps in-frame clones, though not all of them. This repertoire includes approximately 33,000 clones. In regard to this clone: Its antigen is unknown. From the germline J gene comes the end of the CDR3, since the read stops 3 residues before it.

Sequencing was performed on blood buffy coat. The sequence was collected from a woman aged 18 to 75 with a cervical HPV16 infection that either progressed to CIN3+ or cleared (not recorded which). This chain uses TRBV4-1 with TRBJ1-5; D is uncertain. CDR3: CASSQDGFGRQPQHF. The CDR3 DNA, read in part, is TGCGCCAGCAGCCAAGACGGTTTTGGGCGTCAGCCC.